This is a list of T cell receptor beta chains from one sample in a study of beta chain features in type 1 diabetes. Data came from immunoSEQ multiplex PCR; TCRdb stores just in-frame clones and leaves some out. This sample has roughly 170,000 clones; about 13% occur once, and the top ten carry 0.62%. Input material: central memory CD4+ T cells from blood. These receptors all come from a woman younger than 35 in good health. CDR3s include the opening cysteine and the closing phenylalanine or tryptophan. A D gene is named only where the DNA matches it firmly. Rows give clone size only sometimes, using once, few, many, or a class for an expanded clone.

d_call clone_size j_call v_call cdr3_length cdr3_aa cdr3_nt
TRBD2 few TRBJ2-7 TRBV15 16 CATSRGGASGAYEQYF TGTGCCACCAGCAGAGGCGGCGCTAGCGGAGCCTACGAGCAGTACTTC
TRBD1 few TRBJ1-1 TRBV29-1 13 CSVEGQGSTEAFF TGCAGCGTCGAGGGACAGGGCAGCACTGAAGCTTTCTTT
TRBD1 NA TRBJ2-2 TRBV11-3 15 CASSPGTANTGELFF TGTGCCAGCAGCCCTGGGACAGCAAACACCGGGGAGCTGTTTTTT
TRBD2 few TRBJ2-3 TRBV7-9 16 CASSKGLADFTDTQYF TGTGCCAGCAGTAAAGGACTAGCGGACTTCACAGATACGCAGTATTTT
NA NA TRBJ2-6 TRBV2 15 CASRPQGSGANVLTF TGTGCCAGCAGACCCCAGGGTTCTGGGGCCAACGTCCTGACTTTC
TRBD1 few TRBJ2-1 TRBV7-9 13 CASSWGQDNEQFF TGTGCCAGCAGCTGGGGACAGGACAATGAGCAGTTCTTC
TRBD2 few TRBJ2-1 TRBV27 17 CASSPPSGRAGSNEQFF TGTGCCAGCAGTCCCCCTAGCGGGAGGGCCGGAAGTAATGAGCAGTTCTTC
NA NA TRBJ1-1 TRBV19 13 CASSSRQRTEAFF TGTGCCAGTAGTAGTCGACAGAGGACTGAAGCTTTCTTT
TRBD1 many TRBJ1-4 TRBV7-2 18 CASSFRDRAWATNEKLFF TGTGCCAGCAGCTTCCGGGACAGGGCTTGGGCAACTAATGAAAAACTGTTTTTT
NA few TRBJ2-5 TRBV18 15 CASSPSYFGEETQYF TGTGCCAGCTCACCATCGTACTTTGGGGAGGAGACCCAGTACTTC
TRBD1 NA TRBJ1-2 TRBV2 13 CASSRNRGSGYTF TGTGCCAGCTCCCGGAACAGGGGGTCTGGCTACACCTTC
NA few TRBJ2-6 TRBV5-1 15 CASSFAGSGANVLTF TGCGCCAGCAGCTTCGCAGGTTCTGGGGCCAACGTCCTGACTTTC
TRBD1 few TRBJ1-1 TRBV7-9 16 CASSLGTGGVSTEAFF TGTGCCAGCAGCTTGGGGACAGGGGGCGTCAGCACTGAAGCTTTCTTT
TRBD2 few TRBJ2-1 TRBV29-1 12 CSVGTSGNEQFF TGCAGCGTTGGGACTAGCGGGAATGAGCAGTTCTTC
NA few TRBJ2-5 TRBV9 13 CASSVTGHETQYF TGTGCCAGCAGCGTGACGGGTCACGAGACCCAGTACTTC
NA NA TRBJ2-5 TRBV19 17 CASSIRGTGARGETQYF TGTGCCAGTAGTATCAGGGGAACAGGGGCCCGGGGGGAGACCCAGTACTTC
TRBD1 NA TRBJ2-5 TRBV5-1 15 CASSLKGQGRETQYF TGCGCCAGCAGCTTGAAGGGACAGGGTAGGGAGACCCAGTACTTC
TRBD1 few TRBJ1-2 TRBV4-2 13 CASRSGTGWGYTF TGTGCCAGCAGATCCGGGACAGGATGGGGCTACACCTTC
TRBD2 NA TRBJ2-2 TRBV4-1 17 CASSQAQTSAYTGELFF TGCGCCAGCAGCCAAGCCCAGACTAGCGCATACACCGGGGAGCTGTTTTTT
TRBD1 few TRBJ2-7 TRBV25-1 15 CASSEKGTGGYEQYF TGTGCCAGCAGTGAAAAGGGGACAGGGGGTTACGAGCAGTACTTC
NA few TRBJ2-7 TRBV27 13 CASSYRDNYEQYF TGTGCCAGCAGCTACCGGGACAACTACGAGCAGTACTTC
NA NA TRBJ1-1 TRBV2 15 CASSDWGPGDTEAFF TGTGCCAGCAGTGATTGGGGCCCTGGGGACACTGAAGCTTTCTTT
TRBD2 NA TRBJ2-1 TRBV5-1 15 CASSLYVRGSNEQFF TGCGCCAGCAGCTTATATGTGCGCGGGAGCAATGAGCAGTTCTTC
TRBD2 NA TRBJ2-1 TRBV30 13 CACQLAGEREQFF TGTGCCTGTCAACTAGCGGGAGAGCGTGAGCAGTTCTTC
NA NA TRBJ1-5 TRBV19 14 CASSMRGSNQPQHF TGTGCCAGTAGTATGCGGGGGAGCAATCAGCCCCAGCATTTT
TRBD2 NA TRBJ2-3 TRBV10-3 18 CAISDPNRLAGDFNTQYF TGTGCCATCAGTGACCCCAACCGACTAGCGGGAGATTTTAATACGCAGTATTTT
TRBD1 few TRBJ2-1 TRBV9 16 CASSTRGQGLYNEQFF TGTGCCAGCAGCACTCGAGGACAGGGGCTCTACAATGAGCAGTTCTTC
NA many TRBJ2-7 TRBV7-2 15 CASSFGGTGKYEQYF TGTGCCAGCAGCTTTGGGGGGACCGGTAAATACGAGCAGTACTTC
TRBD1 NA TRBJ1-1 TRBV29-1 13 CSGGQLPNTEAFF TGCAGCGGGGGACAGCTGCCGAACACTGAAGCTTTCTTT
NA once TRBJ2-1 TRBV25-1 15 CASSENGGSYNEQFF TGTGCCAGCAGTGAAAACGGGGGATCCTACAATGAGCAGTTCTTC
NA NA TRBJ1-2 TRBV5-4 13 CASSLGLSYGYTF TGTGCCAGCAGCTTGGGGCTCAGCTATGGCTACACCTTC
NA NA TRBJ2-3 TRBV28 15 CASSSWSMNADTQYF TGTGCCAGCAGTTCCTGGAGTATGAATGCAGATACGCAGTATTTT
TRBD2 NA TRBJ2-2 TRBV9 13 CAGRREGLGELFF TGTGCTGGCAGGCGGGAGGGCCTCGGGGAGCTGTTTTTT
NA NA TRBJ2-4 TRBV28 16 CASEVSVGSAKNIQYF TGTGCCAGCGAAGTTTCGGTAGGGAGTGCCAAAAACATTCAGTACTTC
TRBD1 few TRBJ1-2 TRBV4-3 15 CASSPGQGVFYGYTF TGCGCCAGCAGCCCAGGACAGGGGGTATTCTATGGCTACACCTTC
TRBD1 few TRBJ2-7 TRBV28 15 CASNRGTGLAYEQYF TGTGCCAGCAATCGAGGGACAGGCCTAGCCTACGAGCAGTACTTC
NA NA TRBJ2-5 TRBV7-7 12 CASGTEQETQYF TGTGCTAGCGGAACAGAGCAAGAGACCCAGTACTTC
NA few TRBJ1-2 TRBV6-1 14 CASSEGTGPYGYTF TGTGCCAGCAGTGAAGGCACAGGACCATATGGCTACACCTTC
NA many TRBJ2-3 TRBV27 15 CASSLSFTRGDTQYF TGTGCCAGCAGTTTATCCTTTACACGGGGGGATACGCAGTATTTT
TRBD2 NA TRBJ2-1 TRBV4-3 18 CASSPLDMGLAGGNEQFF TGCGCCAGCAGCCCCCTAGACATGGGACTAGCGGGTGGGAATGAGCAGTTCTTC
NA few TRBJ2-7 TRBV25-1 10 CASKTGEQYF TGTGCCAGCAAAACGGGCGAGCAGTACTTC
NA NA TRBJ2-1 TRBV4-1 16 CASSQDRGSSYNEQFF TGCGCCAGCAGCCAAGATAGGGGCAGCTCCTACAATGAGCAGTTCTTC
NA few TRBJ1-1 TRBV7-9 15 CASSLDRTSNTEAFF TGTGCCAGCAGCCTTGACAGGACCTCGAACACTGAAGCTTTCTTT
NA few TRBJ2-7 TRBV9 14 CASSVAFWDTEQYF TGTGCCAGCAGCGTAGCTTTTTGGGACACGGAGCAGTACTTC
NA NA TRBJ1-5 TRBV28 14 CASSWSGRNQPQHF TGTGCCAGCAGCTGGAGCGGGCGCAATCAGCCCCAGCATTTT
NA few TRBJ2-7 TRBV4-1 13 CASSPRTKYEQYF TGCGCCAGCAGCCCGCGGACTAAGTACGAGCAGTACTTC
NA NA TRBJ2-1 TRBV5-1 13 CASSLLLTDEQFF TGCGCCAGCAGCTTACTGCTTACCGATGAGCAGTTCTTC
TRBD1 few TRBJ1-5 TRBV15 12 CATRTGDQPQHF TGTGCCACCAGGACAGGGGATCAGCCCCAGCATTTT
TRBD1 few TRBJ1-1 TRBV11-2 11 CASSSRTGAFF TGTGCCAGCAGCTCAAGGACAGGAGCTTTCTTT
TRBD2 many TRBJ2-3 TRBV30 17 CAWTPFSGRVGADTQYF TGTGCCTGGACGCCCTTTAGCGGGAGGGTCGGGGCAGATACGCAGTATTTT
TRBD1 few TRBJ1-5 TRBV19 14 CASSETTGIQPQHF TGTGCCAGTAGTGAAACGACAGGGATACAGCCCCAGCATTTT
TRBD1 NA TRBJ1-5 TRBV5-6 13 CASSGTGKEPQHF TGTGCCAGCAGCGGGACAGGGAAGGAGCCCCAGCATTTT
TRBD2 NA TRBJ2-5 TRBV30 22 CAWSAWITTGLAGENEKETQYF TGTGCCTGGAGTGCCTGGATAACAACGGGACTAGCGGGAGAGAATGAGAAAGAGACCCAGTACTTC